A single sample is the source of the 9 T cell receptor beta chains below, sequenced in a study of T cells in narcolepsy. Repertoires were generated with immunoSEQ multiplex PCR, while TCRdb's copy carries only in-frame clones and drops some. Among around 39,000 clones listed, around 85% were seen once. The sample comprised CD45RA- memory CD4+ T cells from PBMCs. These TCRs come from a human donor with narcolepsy.

J is TRBJ1-4 and V is TRBV25-1; D unresolved. V dropped 8 bases and J dropped 5 bases, with 15 bases sitting between them. There are 14 residues in the CDR3. The germline CDR1 and CDR2 sequences are MGHDK and SYGVNS. The CDR3 spells CASSRSRPNEKLFF. The CDR3 coding sequence is TGTGCCAGCTCTCGGTCCCGACCCAATGAAAAACTGTTTTTT.

With respect to this clone: At one boundary the junction diverges from the germline segment, which might be a read error. The rearrangement uses TRBV10-3 and TRBJ1-5; weak D call: TRBD1 (5 bases). CDR1 ENHRY and CDR2 SYGVKD come from the germline V gene. This CDR3 comprises 15 residues. Here the CDR3 DNA reads TGTGCCAGCAGTTACTCGGGGGGGGGCAATCAGCCCCAGCATTTT. As protein: CASSYSGGGNQPQHF.

The table lists this clone with a few counts. This sequence joins TRBV4-3 and TRBJ1-3; D is perhaps TRBD1 (6 bases). Germline CDR1 and CDR2: LGHNA and YSLEER. Trimming removed 0 bases from V and 0 bases from J, with 12 bases in between. CDR3 length: 17 residues. Written as DNA, the CDR3 is TGCGCCAGCAGCCAAGAACCCCAGGGGATCTCTGGAAACACCATATATTTT. Amino acids: CASSQEPQGISGNTIYF.

The genes are TRBV7-9 and TRBJ2-6, with a weak D call TRBD1 (5 bases). The CDR3 has 18 residues. With 2 bases removed from V and 0 bases from J, the gap between germline ends came to 14 bases. The germline V gene encodes CDR1 SEHNR and CDR2 FQNEAQ (reference sequence). CDR3 coding DNA: TGTGCCAGCAGCTTAAGGGGCAGGGCAAGCTCTGGGGCCAACGTCCTGACTTTC. It specifies CASSLRGRASSGANVLTF.

This clone was seen just once. The CDR3 is CATGLSFSGNTIYF. CDR3 in DNA: TGTGCCACTGGCCTCTCATTCTCTGGAAACACCATATATTTT. The gene calls are TRBV28 and TRBJ1-3; no reliable D call. The ends were cut back, 10 bases at V and 0 bases at J, with 13 bases in the middle. This CDR3 spans 14 amino acids. Germline CDR1 and CDR2: MDHEN and SYDVKM.

Notes on this clone: It is unclear where the CDR3 begins or ends on the DNA, so no DNA is shown, and the CDR3 is as TCRdb lists it. The rearrangement joins TRBV29-1 to TRBJ2-7; TRBD1, the D gene given by the table, was not confirmed from the DNA. The V gene's germline CDR1 is SQVTM and CDR2 ANQGSEA. The CDR3 contains 15 residues when both ends are counted. The CDR3 sequence is CSVGRGTGGIYERYF.

This chain links TRBV6-1 with TRBJ2-7; D is unresolved. Germline V gene lookup returns CDR1 MNHNS and CDR2 SASEGT. V lost 2 bases, J lost 6 bases, and 14 bases lay in between. The CDR3 sequence is 14 residues long. The CDR3 is CASSEPRRIGEQYF. CDR3 sequence (DNA): TGTGCCAGCAGTGAACCCCGACGGATTGGCGAGCAGTACTTC.

The V call is TRBV7-3, the J call TRBJ1-2; D not certain. Per germline, CDR1 SGHTA and CDR2 FQGTGA. This CDR3 is 14 amino acids long. V lost 2 bases and J 8 bases, leaving 15 bases between the germline ends. The CDR3 loop is CASSLLPELGGYTF. The CDR3 DNA reads as TGTGCCAGCAGCTTACTGCCGGAGTTGGGAGGCTACACCTTC.

This clone was recorded a few times. The chain recombines TRBV14 with TRBJ2-1; a weak D match, TRBD2 (7 bases). Germline values: CDR1 SGHDN, CDR2 FVKESK. The CDR3 spans 15 residues. V dropped 1 base and J dropped 4 bases, with 11 bases sitting between them. The DNA for the CDR3 is TGTGCCAGCAGCCAAGCGGGGGGCCATTACAATGAGCAGTTCTTC. Protein: CASSQAGGHYNEQFF.